This TCR beta chain appears in the sequencing data of a study of T cell changes during pregnancy in multiple sclerosis. Produced via immunoSEQ multiplex PCR; TCRdb's table is partial and in-frame only. The sample shows tens of thousands of clones, 89% of them seen only once. Germline-derived CDR1 and CDR2 are LNHDA and SQIVND (reference sequence). J was trimmed by 6 bases and V by 7 bases; bases with no gene match: 7. The CDR3 is 13 residues long. Sequenced here: CD4+ T cells from peripheral blood mononuclear cells, sampled in the first trimester of pregnancy. V is TRBV19 and J is TRBJ1-1, with 8 bases matching TRBD1. This receptor was taken from a female donor with multiple sclerosis, enrolled in a pregnancy study. The CDR3 DNA reads as TGTGCCAGTAATAACAGGGGGGGATCTGAAGCTTTCTTT. It encodes CASNNRGGSEAFF.